This TCR beta chain was observed in a study of regulatory T cells in long-lasting Graves disease. Study-level background: Disease was considered persistent Graves' disease after over 5 years of antithyroid drugs (with positive TSH receptor antibodies). General study results and limits: Lower TCR diversity characterized persistent Graves' patients relative to newly diagnosed patients.

The CDR3 extends over 14 amino acids. Trimming took 6 bases from V and 1 from J; bases not matched to a gene: 5. Combining iRepertoire HTBI primers with Arm-PCR of CDR3 regions, the authors built TCR beta libraries. TCRdb itself ran the multiplex PCR reads through MiXCR, one entry per CDR3 protein. Here the sample spans about 660,000 distinct CDR3 sequences, 25% to 35% being singletons. Regarding time point: persistent/refractory GD, antithyroid drugs over 5 years with positive TRAb. RNA extracted from PBMCs served as the sequencing template. The patient group derived from an endocrinology department in Xi'an, China. EDTA tubes collected nine milliliters of peripheral blood. As for this clonotype: The antigen remains unidentified.

This TCR came from a female donor with Graves disease. The rearrangement links TRBV12-3 or TRBV12-4 to TRBJ1-2; 7 nucleotides line up with TRBD1. This specimen was peripheral blood mononuclear cells (PBMCs), taken when the disease was refractory, from a patient treated with antithyroid drugs. CDR3 in amino acids: CASRGTASNYGYTF. CDR3 nucleotides: TGTGCCAGCAGGGGGACAGCCAGTAACTATGGCTACACCTTC.